The entry below describes one TCR beta chain. The antigen is not known. This sample is drawn from a study of cytomegalovirus exposure and HLA in healthy donors. Regarding the study as a whole: Fewer N-insertions (relative to the roughly 730-donor mean) were reportedly seen in an Asian-associated ancestry cluster in a later analysis.

Primers for the PCR totalled 60 Vbeta and 13 Jbeta. The table came from immunoSEQ multiplex PCR; TCRdb's copy has only in-frame clones and leaves some out. Here the sample spans about 170,000 clones, over 65% being singletons. CDR1 is SGHTA, CDR2 FQGNSA, per germline. This CDR3 comprises 14 residues. Trimming removed 0 bases at V and 3 bases at J, with 8 bases between. The sequence was obtained from a woman in her 30s in good health and CMV-seropositive. This chain connects TRBV7-2 to TRBJ2-5; tentatively, D is TRBD2 (5 bases). Sequenced: PBMCs. The CDR3 loop is CASSLATGEETQYF. The CDR3 region has the DNA TGTGCCAGCAGCTTAGCGACCGGGGAAGAGACCCAGTACTTC.